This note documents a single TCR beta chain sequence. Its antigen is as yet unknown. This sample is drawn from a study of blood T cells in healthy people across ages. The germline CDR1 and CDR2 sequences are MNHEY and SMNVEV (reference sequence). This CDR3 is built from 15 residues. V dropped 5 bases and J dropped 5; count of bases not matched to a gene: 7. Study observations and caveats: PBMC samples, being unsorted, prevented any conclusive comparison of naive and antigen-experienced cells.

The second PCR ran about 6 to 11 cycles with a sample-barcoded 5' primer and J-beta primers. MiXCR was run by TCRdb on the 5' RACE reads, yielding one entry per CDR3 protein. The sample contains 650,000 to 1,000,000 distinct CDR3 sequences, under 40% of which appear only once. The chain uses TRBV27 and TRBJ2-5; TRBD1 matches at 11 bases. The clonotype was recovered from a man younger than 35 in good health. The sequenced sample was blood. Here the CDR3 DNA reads TGTGCCAGCAGTCTCGGGACAGGGGGGAAGGAGACCCAGTACTTC. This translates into CASSLGTGGKETQYF.